This T cell receptor (beta chain) was recovered during a study of cytomegalovirus exposure and HLA in healthy donors. Whole-study findings and limits: In a later analysis, an Asian-associated ancestry cluster reportedly showed fewer N-insertions than the approximately 660-donor mean.

Germline CDR1 is SGHTS and CDR2 is YDEGEE. The CDR3 length is 15 residues. Trimming took 4 bases from V and 2 from J; bases not matched to a gene: 7. Primers for the PCR totalled 60 Vbeta and 13 Jbeta. In the source study's methods: Later, an analysis found roughly 80 million unique TCR beta chains, and 8.5 million to 14 million of these were shared. Assay used: immunoSEQ multiplex PCR; TCRdb lists only in-frame clones, some missing. D and trimming come from the DNA, and the V and J calls and clone size come from that table. The top ten clones hold around 7.6% of a sample with some 66,000 clones, over 70% of them seen once. On this clone itself: Its antigen is unknown.

Sequencing was done on a sample of PBMCs. The chain couples TRBV5-8 to TRBJ2-3; 7 bases are shared with TRBD1. This receptor was identified in a man in his sixties in good health and CMV-seropositive. The CDR3 nucleotides are TGTGCCAGCAGCCTGGACAGGCCGAACACAGATACGCAGTATTTT. This gives the protein CASSLDRPNTDTQYF. Filled out from reference TRBV5-8 and TRBJ2-3, the complete variable domain reads EAGVTQSPTHLIKTRGQQATLRCSPISGHTSVYWYQQALGLGLQFLLWYDEGEERNRGNFPPRFSGRQFPNYSSELNVNALELEDSALYLCASSLDRPNTDTQYFGPGTRLTVL.